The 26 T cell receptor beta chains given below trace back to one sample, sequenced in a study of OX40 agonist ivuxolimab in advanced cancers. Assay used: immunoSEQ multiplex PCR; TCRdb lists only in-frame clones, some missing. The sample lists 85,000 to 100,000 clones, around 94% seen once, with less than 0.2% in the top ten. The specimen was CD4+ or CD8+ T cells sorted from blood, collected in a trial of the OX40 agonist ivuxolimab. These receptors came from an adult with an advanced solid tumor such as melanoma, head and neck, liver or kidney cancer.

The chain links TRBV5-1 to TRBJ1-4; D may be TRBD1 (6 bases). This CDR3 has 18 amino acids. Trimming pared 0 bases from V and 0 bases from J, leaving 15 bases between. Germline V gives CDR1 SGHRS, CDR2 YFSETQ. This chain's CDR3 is CASSLALTGYTTNEKLFF. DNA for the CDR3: TGCGCCAGCAGCTTGGCCCTGACAGGATACACAACTAATGAAAAACTGTTTTTT.

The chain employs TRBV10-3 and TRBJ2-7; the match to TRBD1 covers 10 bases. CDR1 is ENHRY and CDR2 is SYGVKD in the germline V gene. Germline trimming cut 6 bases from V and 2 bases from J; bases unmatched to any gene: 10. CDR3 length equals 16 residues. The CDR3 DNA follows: TGTGCCATCAGCACACACGGGACAGGGGTAACCTACGAGCAGTACTTC. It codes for CAISTHGTGVTYEQYF.

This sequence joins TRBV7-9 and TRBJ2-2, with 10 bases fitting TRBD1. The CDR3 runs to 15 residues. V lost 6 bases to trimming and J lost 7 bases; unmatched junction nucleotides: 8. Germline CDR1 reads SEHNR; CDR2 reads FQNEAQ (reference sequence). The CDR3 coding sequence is TGTGCCAGCAGTCGCCTACGGGACAGGGGCGGGGAGCTGTTTTTT. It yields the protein CASSRLRDRGGELFF. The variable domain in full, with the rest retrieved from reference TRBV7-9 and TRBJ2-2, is DTGVSQNPRHKITKRGQNVTFRCDPISEHNRLYWYRQTLGQGPEFLTYFQNEAQLEKSRLLSDRFSAERPKGSFSTLEIQRTEQGDSAMYLCASSRLRDRGGELFFGEGSRLTVL.

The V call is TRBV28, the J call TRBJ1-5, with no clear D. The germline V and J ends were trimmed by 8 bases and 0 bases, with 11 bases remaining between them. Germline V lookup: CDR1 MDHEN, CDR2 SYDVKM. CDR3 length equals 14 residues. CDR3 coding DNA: TGTGCCAGCCGAGACGGATATAGCAATCAGCCCCAGCATTTT. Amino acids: CASRDGYSNQPQHF.

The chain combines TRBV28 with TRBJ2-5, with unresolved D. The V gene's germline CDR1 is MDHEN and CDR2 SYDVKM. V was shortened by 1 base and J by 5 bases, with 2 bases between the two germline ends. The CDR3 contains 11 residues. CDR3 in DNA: TGTGCCAGCAGTTTATACGAGACCCAGTACTTC. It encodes CASSLYETQYF.

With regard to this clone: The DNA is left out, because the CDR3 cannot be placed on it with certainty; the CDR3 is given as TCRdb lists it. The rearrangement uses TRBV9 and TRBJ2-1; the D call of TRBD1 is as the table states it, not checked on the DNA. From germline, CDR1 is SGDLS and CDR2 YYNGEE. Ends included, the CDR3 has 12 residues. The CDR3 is CASSVAQGIPFF.

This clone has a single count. CDR3 sequence (DNA): TGTGCCAGTAACAGGGGGGCTTTCGCAACTAATGAAAAACTGTTTTTT. Translating it yields CASNRGAFATNEKLFF. The chain recombines TRBV19 with TRBJ1-4; 8 bases are shared with TRBD1. Per the germline V gene, CDR1 is LNHDA and CDR2 is SQIVND (reference sequence). The CDR3 covers 16 residues. Trimming cost V 7 bases and J 0 bases; bases outside gene matches: 7.

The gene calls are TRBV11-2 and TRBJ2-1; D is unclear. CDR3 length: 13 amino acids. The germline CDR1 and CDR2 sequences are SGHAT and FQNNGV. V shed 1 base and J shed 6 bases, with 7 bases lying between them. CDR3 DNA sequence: TGTGCCAGCAGCTTAGGTTACGTCAATGAGCAGTTCTTC. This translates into CASSLGYVNEQFF.

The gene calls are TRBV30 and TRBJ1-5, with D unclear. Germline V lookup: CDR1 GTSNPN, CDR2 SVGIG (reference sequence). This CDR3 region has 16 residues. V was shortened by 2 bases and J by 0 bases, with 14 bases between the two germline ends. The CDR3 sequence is CAWSFSGKYSNQPQHF. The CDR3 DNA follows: TGTGCCTGGAGTTTCAGCGGCAAGTATAGCAATCAGCCCCAGCATTTT.

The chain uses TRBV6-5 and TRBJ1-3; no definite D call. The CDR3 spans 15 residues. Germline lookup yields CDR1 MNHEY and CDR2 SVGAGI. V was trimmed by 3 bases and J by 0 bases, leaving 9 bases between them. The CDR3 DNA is TGTGCCAGCAGTTATTCGGTCGACTCTGGAAACACCATATATTTT. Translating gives CASSYSVDSGNTIYF.

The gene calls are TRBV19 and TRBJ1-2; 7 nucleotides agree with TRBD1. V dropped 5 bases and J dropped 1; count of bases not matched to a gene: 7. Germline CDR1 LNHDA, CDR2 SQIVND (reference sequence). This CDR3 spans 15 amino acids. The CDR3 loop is CASSSYRGNNYGYTF. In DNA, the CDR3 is TGTGCCAGTAGTTCATACAGGGGAAATAACTATGGCTACACCTTC. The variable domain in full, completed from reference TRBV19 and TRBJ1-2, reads DGGITQSPKYLFRKEGQNVTLSCEQNLNHDAMYWYRQDPGQGLRLIYYSQIVNDFQKGDIAEGYSVSREKKESFPLTVTSAQKNPTAFYLCASSSYRGNNYGYTFGSGTRLTVV.

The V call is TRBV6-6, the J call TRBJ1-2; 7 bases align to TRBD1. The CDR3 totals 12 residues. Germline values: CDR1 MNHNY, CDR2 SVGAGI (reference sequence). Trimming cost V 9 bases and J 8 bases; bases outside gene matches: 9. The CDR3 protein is CASMTGTLGYTF. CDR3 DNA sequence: TGTGCCAGTATGACAGGGACTTTAGGCTACACCTTC.

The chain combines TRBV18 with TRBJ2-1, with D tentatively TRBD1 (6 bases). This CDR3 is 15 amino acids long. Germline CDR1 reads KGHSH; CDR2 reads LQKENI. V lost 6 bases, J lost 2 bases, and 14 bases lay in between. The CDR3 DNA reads TGTGCCAGCTCGCTTACAGGGAGCCCCTACAATGAGCAGTTCTTC. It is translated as CASSLTGSPYNEQFF.

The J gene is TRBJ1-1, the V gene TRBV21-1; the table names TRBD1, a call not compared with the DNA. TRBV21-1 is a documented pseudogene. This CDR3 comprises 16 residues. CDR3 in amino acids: CASSKVQPGANTEAFF. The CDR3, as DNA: TGTGCCAGCAGCAAAGTACAGCCAGGGGCGAACACTGAAGCTTTCTTT.

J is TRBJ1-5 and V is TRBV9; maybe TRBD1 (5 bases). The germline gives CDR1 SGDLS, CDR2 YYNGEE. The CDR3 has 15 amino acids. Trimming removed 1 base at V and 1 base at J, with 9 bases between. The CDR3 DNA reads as TGTGCCAGCAGCGTATCGGGGGACAGCAATCAGCCCCAGCATTTT. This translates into CASSVSGDSNQPQHF.

The CDR3 loop reads CASAYRGSGNTIYF. CDR3 in DNA: TGTGCCAGCGCCTACAGGGGATCTGGAAACACCATATATTTT. The rearrangement joins TRBV6-6 to TRBJ1-3; TRBD1 aligns across 7 bases. Trimming removed 8 bases from V and 1 base from J; junction bases left unmatched: 5. The CDR3 runs to 14 residues. Germline V gene lookup returns CDR1 MNHNY and CDR2 SVGAGI (reference sequence).

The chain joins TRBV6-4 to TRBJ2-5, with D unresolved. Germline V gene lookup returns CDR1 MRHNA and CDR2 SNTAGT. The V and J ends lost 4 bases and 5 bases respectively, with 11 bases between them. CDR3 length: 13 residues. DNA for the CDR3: TGTGCCAGCAGTGTCTGGGCCCGGGAGACCCAGTACTTC. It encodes CASSVWARETQYF.

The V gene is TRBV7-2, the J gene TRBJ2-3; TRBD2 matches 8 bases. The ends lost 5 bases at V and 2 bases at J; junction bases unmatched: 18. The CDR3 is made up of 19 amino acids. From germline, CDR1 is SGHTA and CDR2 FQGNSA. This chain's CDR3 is CASSHQLPLRGAPTDTQYF. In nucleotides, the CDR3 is TGTGCCAGCAGCCACCAATTGCCCTTGCGGGGGGCACCCACAGATACGCAGTATTTT.

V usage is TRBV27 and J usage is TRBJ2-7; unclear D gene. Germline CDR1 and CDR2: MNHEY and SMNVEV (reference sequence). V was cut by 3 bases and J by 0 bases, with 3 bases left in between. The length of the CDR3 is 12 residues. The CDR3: CASSLDSYEQYF. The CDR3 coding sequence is TGTGCCAGCAGTTTGGACTCCTACGAGCAGTACTTC.

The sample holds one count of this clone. DNA of the CDR3: TGTGCCAGCAGTCCCCGACAGGGATACGGCTACACCTTC. This encodes CASSPRQGYGYTF. J is TRBJ1-2 and V is TRBV6-1; 7 bases line up with TRBD1. The CDR3 loop spans 13 amino acids. Germline assignment: CDR1 MNHNS and CDR2 SASEGT. V lost 5 bases and J lost 8; bases outside the gene matches: 8.

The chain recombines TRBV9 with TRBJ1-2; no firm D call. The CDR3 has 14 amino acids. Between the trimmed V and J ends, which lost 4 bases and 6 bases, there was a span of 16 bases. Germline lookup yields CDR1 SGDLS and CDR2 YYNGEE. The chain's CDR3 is CASSLNLAEDGYTF. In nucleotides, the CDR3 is TGTGCCAGCAGCCTGAACTTGGCAGAAGATGGCTACACCTTC.

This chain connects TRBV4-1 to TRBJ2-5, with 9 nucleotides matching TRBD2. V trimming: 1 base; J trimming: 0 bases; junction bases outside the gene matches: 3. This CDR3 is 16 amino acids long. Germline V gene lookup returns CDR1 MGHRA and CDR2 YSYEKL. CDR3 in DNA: TGCGCCAGCAGCCAAGGAAGCGGGAGGCACCAAGAGACCCAGTACTTC. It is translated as CASSQGSGRHQETQYF.

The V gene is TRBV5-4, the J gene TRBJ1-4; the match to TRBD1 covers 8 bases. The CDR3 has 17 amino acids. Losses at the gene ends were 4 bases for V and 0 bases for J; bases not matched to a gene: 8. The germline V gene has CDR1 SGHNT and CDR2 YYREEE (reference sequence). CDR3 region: CASSPGDRIATNEKLFF. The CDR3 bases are TGTGCCAGCAGCCCCGGGGACAGGATTGCAACTAATGAAAAACTGTTTTTT.

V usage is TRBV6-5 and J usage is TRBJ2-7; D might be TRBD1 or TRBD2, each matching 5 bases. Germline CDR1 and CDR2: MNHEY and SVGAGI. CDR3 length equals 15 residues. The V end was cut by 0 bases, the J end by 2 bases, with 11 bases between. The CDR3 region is CASSYSGTRAYEQYF. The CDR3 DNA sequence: TGTGCCAGCAGTTACTCGGGGACCCGCGCCTACGAGCAGTACTTC.

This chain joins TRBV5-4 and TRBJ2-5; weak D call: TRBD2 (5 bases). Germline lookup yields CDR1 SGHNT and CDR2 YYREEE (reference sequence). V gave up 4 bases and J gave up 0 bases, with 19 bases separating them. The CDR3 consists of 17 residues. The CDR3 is CASSPRGVRRNQETQYF. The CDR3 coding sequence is TGTGCCAGCAGCCCTCGGGGAGTCCGGAGGAACCAAGAGACCCAGTACTTC.

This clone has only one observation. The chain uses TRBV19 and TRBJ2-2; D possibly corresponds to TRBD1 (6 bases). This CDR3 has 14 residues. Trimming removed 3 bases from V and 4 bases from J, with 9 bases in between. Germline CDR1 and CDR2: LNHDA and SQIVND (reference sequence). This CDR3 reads CASSIGTPTGELFF. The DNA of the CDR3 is TGTGCCAGTAGTATTGGGACACCCACCGGGGAGCTGTTTTTT.